This TCR beta chain came from a study of OX40 agonist ivuxolimab in advanced cancers. Method: immunoSEQ multiplex PCR; TCRdb's copy keeps in-frame clones and lacks some. The repertoire holds around 100,000 clones, with about 89% as singletons. CDR3 length: 17 amino acids. Trimming took 4 bases from V and 1 from J; bases not matched to a gene: 8. Sequenced here: CD4+ or CD8+ T cells sorted from blood, sampled in a trial of the OX40 agonist ivuxolimab. The chain has TRBV5-3 and TRBJ1-5, with 10 bases aligning to TRBD1. TRBV5-3 carries the ORF label, with uncertain function. The sequence derives from an adult with an advanced solid tumor such as melanoma, head and neck, liver or kidney cancer. The CDR3 loop is CARSPQTGGRSNQPQHF. In DNA, the CDR3 is TGTGCCAGAAGCCCTCAGACAGGGGGCAGAAGCAATCAGCCCCAGCATTTT.